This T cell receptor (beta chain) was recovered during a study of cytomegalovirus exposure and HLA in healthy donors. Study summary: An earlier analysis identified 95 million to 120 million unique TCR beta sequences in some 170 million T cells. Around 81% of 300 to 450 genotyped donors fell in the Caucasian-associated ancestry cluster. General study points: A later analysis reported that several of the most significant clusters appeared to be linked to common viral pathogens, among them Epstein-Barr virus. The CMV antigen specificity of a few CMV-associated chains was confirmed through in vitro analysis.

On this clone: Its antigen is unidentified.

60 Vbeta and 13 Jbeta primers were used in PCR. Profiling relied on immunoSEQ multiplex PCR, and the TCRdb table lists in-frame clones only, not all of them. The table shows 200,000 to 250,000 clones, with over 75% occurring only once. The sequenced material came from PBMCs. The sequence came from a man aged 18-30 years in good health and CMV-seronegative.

This CDR3 is CASSKTSGDSYEQYF. The CDR3 coding sequence is TGTGCCAGCAGTAAGACTAGCGGGGACTCCTACGAGCAGTACTTC. This sequence joins TRBV9 and TRBJ2-5, with 11 bases lining up with TRBD2. The DNA end is a closer match to TRBJ2-7, so the J assignment may be wrong. The CDR3 loop spans 15 amino acids. Germline lookup yields CDR1 SGDLS and CDR2 YYNGEE.